This TCR beta chain is from a study of Ad26.COV2.S vaccination and SARS-CoV-2 variants. On the study more broadly: Donor got 5x10^10 or 1x10^11 viral particles of Ad26.COV2.S.

Clones were read by immunoSEQ multiplex PCR, and TCRdb kept only the in-frame ones, dropping some. The data show about 320,000 clones, 86% seen once. Treatment defined: some 20 received Ad26.COV2.S at low or high dose, single or two shots; roughly five received placebo; per-sample allocation not given. Sample collection was performed on day 63 after the first vaccine or placebo injection. General study results and limits: Vaccinees reportedly had broad spike-specific CD8+ and CD4+ T cell responses.

The CDR3 totals 13 residues. CDR1 and CDR2 from the germline V gene are LGHNA and YSLEER. V was trimmed by 0 bases and J by 3 bases, leaving 3 bases between them. Worth noting for this clone: Its antigen is undetermined.

J is TRBJ1-5 and V is TRBV4-3, with D unclear. The source is a person between 18 and 65 years old who received the Ad26.COV2.S COVID-19 vaccine or a placebo. The sequenced sample was peripheral blood, obtained in a trial of Ad26.COV2.S vaccine versus placebo. The CDR3 protein is CASSQDPNQPQHF. In DNA form, the CDR3 reads TGCGCCAGCAGCCAAGACCCCAATCAGCCCCAGCATTTT.